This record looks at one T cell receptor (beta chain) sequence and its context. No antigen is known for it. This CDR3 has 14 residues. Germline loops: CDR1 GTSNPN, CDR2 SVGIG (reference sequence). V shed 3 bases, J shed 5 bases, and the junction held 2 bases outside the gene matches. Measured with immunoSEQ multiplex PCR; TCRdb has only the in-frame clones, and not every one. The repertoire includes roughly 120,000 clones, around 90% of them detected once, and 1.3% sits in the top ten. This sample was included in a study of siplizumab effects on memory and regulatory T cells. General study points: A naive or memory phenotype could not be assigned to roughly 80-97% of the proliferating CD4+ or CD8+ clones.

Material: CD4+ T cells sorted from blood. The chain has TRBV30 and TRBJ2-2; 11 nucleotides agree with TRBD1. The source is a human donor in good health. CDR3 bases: TGTGCCTGGAGCGGACAGGGGGCTACCGGGGAGCTGTTTTTT. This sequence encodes CAWSGQGATGELFF.